The 18 T cell receptor beta chains given below trace back to one sample, sequenced in a study of blood T cell repertoires in COVID-19. Assay: immunoSEQ multiplex PCR; the TCRdb copy retains only in-frame clones and omits some. The repertoire has about 240,000 clones, about nine tenths of them found once; the top ten carry around 6.9%. Material for sequencing was peripheral blood. The receptors come from a man in his sixties who had recovered from COVID-19.

This clone was seen more than once but under ten times. The same CDR3 can be traced to other DNA sequences in this sample. This sequence joins TRBV27 and TRBJ1-5, with 7 bases identical to TRBD1. V shed 6 bases and J 1 base; nucleotides not matched to a gene: 3. Germline values: CDR1 MNHEY, CDR2 SMNVEV (reference sequence). The CDR3 loop spans 14 amino acids. Here the CDR3 reads CASRGDSSNQPQHF. In nucleotides, the CDR3 is TGTGCCAGCAGAGGGGACAGCAGCAATCAGCCCCAGCATTTT.

V and J are TRBV14 and TRBJ1-2; D may be TRBD1 (5 bases). Germline assignment: CDR1 SGHDN and CDR2 FVKESK. CDR3 length: 18 residues. The V and J ends lost 4 bases and 6 bases respectively, with 27 bases between them. The CDR3 bases are TGTGCCAGCAGCCGAATGATTGGGCAGGGCGAAAACTCACATGGCTACACCTTC. Translating gives CASSRMIGQGENSHGYTF.

The chain couples TRBV6-5 to TRBJ2-1; TRBD2 matches 9 bases. Trimming at V came to 2 bases and at J to 9 bases, leaving 5 bases not matched to a gene. CDR3 length: 14 residues. The germline V gene encodes CDR1 MNHEY and CDR2 SVGAGI. CDR3 DNA sequence: TGTGCCAGCAGTTACGCGGGGGGGCGCGGTGAGCAGTTCTTC. Translation: CASSYAGGRGEQFF.

The chain links TRBV3-1 (or the pseudogene TRBV3-2) to TRBJ1-2; unclear D gene. Germline lookup yields CDR1 LGHDT and CDR2 YNNKEL (reference sequence). This CDR3 comprises 15 residues. V dropped 4 bases and J dropped 3 bases, with 15 bases sitting between them. The CDR3 loop reads CASSPSGRRDYGYTF. In DNA, the CDR3 is TGTGCCAGCAGCCCGTCGGGGAGGCGAGACTATGGCTACACCTTC.

This rearrangement joins TRBV7-8 to TRBJ1-2; 11 positions agree with TRBD1. The CDR3 length is 15 residues. The V gene end was trimmed by 1 base and the J gene end by 9 bases; junction bases not matched to a gene: 7. CDR1 is SGHVS, CDR2 FQNEAQ, per germline. CDR3 nucleotide sequence: TGTGCCAGCAGCTTAGGGCCGGGACAGGGGGAGCGCTACACCTTC. This translates into CASSLGPGQGERYTF.

The J gene is TRBJ2-3, the V gene TRBV6-5, with 9 positions matching TRBD1. The germline CDR1 and CDR2 sequences are MNHEY and SVGAGI. This CDR3 contains 13 residues. V was pared by 7 bases and J by 5 bases, with 4 bases of the junction left unmatched. The CDR3 coding sequence is TGTGCCAGCACACAGGGGGCTATAGATACGCAGTATTTT. This translates into CASTQGAIDTQYF.

The V gene is TRBV10-1, the J gene TRBJ1-4, with TRBD1 matching 7 bases. Trimming cost V 6 bases and J 7 bases; bases outside gene matches: 11. The CDR3 has 15 residues. The germline CDR1 and CDR2 sequences are WNHNN and SYGVQD (reference sequence). DNA for the CDR3: TGCGCCAGCAGCAGAACACAGGGGTATACTGAAAAACTGTTTTTT. Its protein is CASSRTQGYTEKLFF.

A word on this clone: Other nucleotide sequences from this sample produce the same CDR3. The CDR3 DNA is TGTGCCAGTAACCCGACGGGGAACACCGGGGAGCTGTTTTTT. Residues: CASNPTGNTGELFF. This chain joins TRBV19 and TRBJ2-2; D ambiguous. Trimming stripped 7 bases from V and 1 base from J, with 10 bases between. There are 14 residues in the CDR3. From germline, CDR1 is LNHDA and CDR2 SQIVND (reference sequence).

J is TRBJ2-5 and V is TRBV11-1; TRBD1 agrees at 7 bases. V lost 4 bases to trimming and J lost 2 bases; unmatched junction nucleotides: 10. This CDR3 spans 16 amino acids. Germline V gene lookup returns CDR1 SGHAT and CDR2 FQDESV (reference sequence). In DNA, the CDR3 is TGTGCCAGCAGCTCCGGGACAGCGGCTCGGCAAGAGACCCAGTACTTC. Translated, it gives CASSSGTAARQETQYF.

The chain is built from TRBV4-2 and TRBJ1-5; D call uncertain. Trimming pared 0 bases from V and 5 bases from J, leaving 8 bases between. CDR1 LGHNA and CDR2 YNFKEQ come from the germline V gene. The CDR3 sequence is 14 residues long. CDR3 sequence reads: CASSQDLKDQPQHF. The CDR3 DNA reads as TGTGCCAGCAGCCAAGATCTAAAAGATCAGCCCCAGCATTTT.

The chain has TRBV28 and TRBJ1-1; no definite D call. This CDR3 spans 14 amino acids. V was clipped by 6 bases and J by 1 base, with 12 bases between them. The germline V gene encodes CDR1 MDHEN and CDR2 SYDVKM. This chain's CDR3 is CASRSLASNTEAFF. As DNA, the CDR3 is TGTGCCAGCAGATCGTTGGCATCGAACACTGAAGCTTTCTTT.

The chain couples TRBV30 to TRBJ1-1; D is possibly TRBD1 (5 bases). This CDR3 has 13 residues. Germline values: CDR1 GTSNPN, CDR2 SVGIG (reference sequence). The ends were cut back, 3 bases at V and 0 bases at J, with 8 bases in the middle. In nucleotides, the CDR3 is TGTGCCTGGAGGGGGCAGATGAACACTGAAGCTTTCTTT. This encodes CAWRGQMNTEAFF.

A remark on this clone: Other DNA sequences in the same sample also yield this CDR3. The genes are TRBV18 and TRBJ2-1, with D maybe TRBD1 (6 bases). CDR1 and CDR2 (germline): KGHSH, LQKENI. V lost 3 bases, J lost 6 bases, and 6 bases lay in between. This CDR3 is built from 12 residues. CDR3 DNA: TGTGCCAGCTCACCGACAGGCAATGAGCAGTTCTTC. Translating it yields CASSPTGNEQFF. Variable domain in full (rest from reference TRBV18 and TRBJ2-1): NAGVMQNPRHLVRRRGQEARLRCSPMKGHSHVYWYRQLPEEGLKFMVYLQKENIIDESGMPKERFSAEFPKEGPSILRIQQVVRGDSAAYFCASSPTGNEQFFGPGTRLTVL.

The V gene is TRBV5-6, the J gene TRBJ1-2; no definite D call. Germline V lookup: CDR1 SGHDT, CDR2 YYEEEE. This CDR3 spans 14 amino acids. Between the trimmed V and J ends, which lost 0 bases and 4 bases, there was a span of 10 bases. The CDR3 loop is CASSLAEISYGYTF. In DNA form, the CDR3 reads TGTGCCAGCAGCTTGGCTGAGATTTCCTATGGCTACACCTTC.

A note on this clone: At the DNA level, this CDR3 is encoded by other sequences in the same sample as well. CDR3 loop: CAISETGGTGELFF. The CDR3 DNA reads TGTGCCATCAGTGAGACCGGCGGCACCGGGGAGCTGTTTTTT. The chain employs TRBV10-3 and TRBJ2-2; D gene ambiguous. V lost 2 bases to trimming and J lost 4 bases, with 8 bases between them. CDR3 length equals 14 residues. The V gene's germline CDR1 is ENHRY and CDR2 SYGVKD.

As for this clone: Other DNA sequences of this sample code for an identical CDR3. V and J are TRBV30 and TRBJ1-5, with TRBD1 identical over 8 bases. The CDR3 loop spans 13 amino acids. Germline trimming cut 3 bases from V and 7 bases from J; bases unmatched to any gene: 5. CDR1 and CDR2 from the germline V gene are GTSNPN and SVGIG (reference sequence). The CDR3 loop is CAWSPQGGQPQHF. The CDR3 DNA reads TGTGCCTGGAGCCCACAGGGGGGGCAGCCCCAGCATTTT.

The gene calls are TRBV7-2 and TRBJ1-2, with 9 bases matching TRBD1. The CDR3 has 16 amino acids. V trimming: 6 bases; J trimming: 0 bases; junction bases outside the gene matches: 8. Germline CDR1 is SGHTA and CDR2 is FQGNSA. The CDR3 DNA is TGTGCCAGCAGGCGTACCACAGGGGGCCCTAACTATGGCTACACCTTC. This gives the protein CASRRTTGGPNYGYTF.

This clone was detected only once. V and J are TRBV11-2 and TRBJ1-3, with a weak D call TRBD1 (5 bases). CDR3 length: 14 residues. Germline V gene lookup returns CDR1 SGHAT and CDR2 FQNNGV. V was pared by 4 bases and J by 4 bases, with 11 bases between. The CDR3 DNA is TGTGCCAGCAGCTCCGTCAGGGCCGGAAACACCATATATTTT. Protein: CASSSVRAGNTIYF.